Shown below are 4 T cell receptor beta chains from a single sample sequenced in a study of blood T cell repertoires in COVID-19. The repertoire was sequenced with immunoSEQ multiplex PCR; TCRdb's copy has only in-frame clones and lacks some. This sample has about 130,000 clones; roughly 77% occur once, and the top ten carry approximately 5.2%. Sequenced sample: peripheral blood. The receptors here all came from a woman between 65 and 79 years old with COVID-19, enrolled during active disease.

The rearrangement joins TRBV2 to TRBJ2-1; TRBD1 agrees at 8 bases. In germline, CDR1 is SNHLY, CDR2 FYNNEI. The CDR3 runs to 14 residues. The trim removed 3 bases at V and 4 bases at J, leaving 2 bases unmatched. CDR3 in amino acids: CASSDDRGYNEQFF. DNA for the CDR3: TGTGCCAGCAGTGACGACAGGGGTTACAATGAGCAGTTCTTC. The complete variable domain, with remaining parts taken from reference TRBV2 and TRBJ2-1, reads EPEVTQTPSHQVTQMGQEVILRCVPISNHLYFYWYRQILGQKVEFLVSFYNNEISEKSEIFDDQFSVERPDGSNFTLKIRSTKLEDSAMYFCASSDDRGYNEQFFGPGTRLTVL.

The CDR3 loop reads CASSIDRVPNEKLFF. The CDR3 DNA reads as TGTGCCAGCAGTATCGACAGGGTTCCTAATGAAAAACTGTTTTTT. The gene calls are TRBV2 and TRBJ1-4, with 7 bases lining up with TRBD1. CDR3 size: 15 residues. After removal of 5 bases from V and 3 bases from J, the junction contained 6 bases not matched to a gene. Germline CDR1 SNHLY, CDR2 FYNNEI.

This chain links TRBV4-1 with TRBJ2-3; 12 bases agree with TRBD2. The CDR3 extends over 16 amino acids. Trimming removed 1 base from V and 5 bases from J; junction bases left unmatched: 4. Germline CDR1 and CDR2: MGHRA and YSYEKL. DNA for the CDR3: TGCGCCAGCAGCCAAGTACTAGCGGGGGGTAGAGATACGCAGTATTTT. Encoded protein: CASSQVLAGGRDTQYF.

With regard to this clone: Other DNA variants within this sample encode the same CDR3. This chain joins TRBV29-1 and TRBJ1-1; D is possibly TRBD1 (5 bases). CDR1 and CDR2 (germline): SQVTM, ANQGSEA. Trimming left V 4 bases short and J 0 bases short, with 9 bases between. CDR3 size: 13 residues. The CDR3 sequence: CSVGGGMNTEAFF. The CDR3 bases are TGCAGCGTTGGCGGGGGGATGAACACTGAAGCTTTCTTT. Supplemented by reference TRBV29-1 and TRBJ1-1, the full variable domain reads SAVISQKPSRDICQRGTSLTIQCQVDSQVTMMFWYRQQPGQSLTLIATANQGSEATYESGFVIDKFPISRPNLTFSTLTVSNMSPEDSSIYLCSVGGGMNTEAFFGQGTRLTVV.